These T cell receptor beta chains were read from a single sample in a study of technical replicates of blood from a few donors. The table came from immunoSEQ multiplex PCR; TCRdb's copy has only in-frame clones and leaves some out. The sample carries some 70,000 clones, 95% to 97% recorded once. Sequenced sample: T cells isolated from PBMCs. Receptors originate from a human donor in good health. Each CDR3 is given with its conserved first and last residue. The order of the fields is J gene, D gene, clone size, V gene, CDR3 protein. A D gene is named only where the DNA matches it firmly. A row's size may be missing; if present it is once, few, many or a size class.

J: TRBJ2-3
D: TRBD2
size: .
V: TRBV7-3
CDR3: CASSHNPGLALTDTQYF

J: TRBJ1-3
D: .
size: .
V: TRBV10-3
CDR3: CAISESRDGGSGNTIYF

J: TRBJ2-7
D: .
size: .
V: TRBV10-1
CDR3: CASSRWGEDLIYEQYF

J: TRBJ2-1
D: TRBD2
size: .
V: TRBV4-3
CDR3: CASSQPEPAGGNEQFF

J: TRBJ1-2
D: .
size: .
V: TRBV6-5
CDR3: CASSYDGGYTF

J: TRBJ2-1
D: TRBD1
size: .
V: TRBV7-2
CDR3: CASSRGRGRVEQFF

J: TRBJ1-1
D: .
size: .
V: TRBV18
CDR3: CASSRGNTEAFF

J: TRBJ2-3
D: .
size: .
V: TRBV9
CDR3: CASSHGGVTQYF

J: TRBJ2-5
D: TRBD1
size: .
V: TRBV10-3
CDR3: CATRTGQETQYF

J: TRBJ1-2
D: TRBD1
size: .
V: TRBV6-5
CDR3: CASSPSTGPAGYTF

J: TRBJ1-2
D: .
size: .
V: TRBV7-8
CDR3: CASSLWEGVNYGYTF

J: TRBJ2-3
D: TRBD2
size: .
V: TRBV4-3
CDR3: CASSQVAGVDTQYF

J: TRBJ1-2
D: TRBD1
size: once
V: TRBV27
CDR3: CASSSRDRANYGYTF

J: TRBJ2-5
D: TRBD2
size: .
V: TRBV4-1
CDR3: CASSPRLAGGPETQYF

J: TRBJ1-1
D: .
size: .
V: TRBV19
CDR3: CASSAGNTEAFF

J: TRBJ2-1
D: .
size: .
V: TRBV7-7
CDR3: CASSLAYHSYNEQFF

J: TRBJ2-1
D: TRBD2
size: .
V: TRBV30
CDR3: CAWTGRLAGANEQFF

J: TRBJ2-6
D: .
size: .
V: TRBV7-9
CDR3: CASSPPPVFSGANVLTF

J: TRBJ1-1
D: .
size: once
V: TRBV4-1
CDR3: CASSQAHGRGMAEAFF

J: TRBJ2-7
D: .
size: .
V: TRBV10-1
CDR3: CASGTGRDEQYF

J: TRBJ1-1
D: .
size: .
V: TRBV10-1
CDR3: CASSDRNGKIGNTEAFF

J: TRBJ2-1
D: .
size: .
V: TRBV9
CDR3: CASNSGTYNEQFF

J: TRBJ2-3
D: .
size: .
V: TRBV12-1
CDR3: CASSLGEGHGNTQYF

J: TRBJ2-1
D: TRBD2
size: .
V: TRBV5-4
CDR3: CASSPAGGAGGTNEQFF

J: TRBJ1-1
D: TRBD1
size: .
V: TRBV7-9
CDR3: CASSLAQPPQGGVFF